The clone carrying this T cell receptor beta chain was found many times. As yet, its antigen is unknown. This sample stems from a study of T cells in Graves' hyperthyroidism and ophthalmopathy. Study context: Peripheral blood draws took place at initial diagnosis, ahead of any treatment. Study-level results: Appearing also in blood were most of the thyroid clonotypes expanded above 0.001.

The study excluded patients with uncontrolled infection, other autoimmune disease, pregnancy or lactation. Each diagnosis drew on symptoms, thyroxine, TRAb, thyroid ultrasound and orbital computed tomography findings. RNA transcripts were the template for amplifying TCR beta CDR3 regions. A first-round RT-PCR of the TCR CDR3 used the HTBI primer set. TCRdb redid the calling of the multiplex PCR reads with MiXCR, one entry per CDR3 protein. In the table there are 550,000 to 800,000 distinct CDR3 sequences, around 16% of which are singletons. Germline-derived CDR1 and CDR2 are SNHLY and FYNNEI. Unmatched junction bases numbered 11, after V lost 8 bases and J lost 1 base. The CDR3 is 16 amino acids.

The V gene is TRBV2, the J gene TRBJ2-1; 7 positions agree with TRBD2. Sequences were obtained from blood. The clonotype was recovered from a man aged 50 to 60 with Graves' hyperthyroidism. CDR3: CASFSSSGFSYNEQFF. The CDR3 DNA reads as TGTGCCAGCTTTTCTTCTAGCGGTTTTTCCTACAATGAGCAGTTCTTC.